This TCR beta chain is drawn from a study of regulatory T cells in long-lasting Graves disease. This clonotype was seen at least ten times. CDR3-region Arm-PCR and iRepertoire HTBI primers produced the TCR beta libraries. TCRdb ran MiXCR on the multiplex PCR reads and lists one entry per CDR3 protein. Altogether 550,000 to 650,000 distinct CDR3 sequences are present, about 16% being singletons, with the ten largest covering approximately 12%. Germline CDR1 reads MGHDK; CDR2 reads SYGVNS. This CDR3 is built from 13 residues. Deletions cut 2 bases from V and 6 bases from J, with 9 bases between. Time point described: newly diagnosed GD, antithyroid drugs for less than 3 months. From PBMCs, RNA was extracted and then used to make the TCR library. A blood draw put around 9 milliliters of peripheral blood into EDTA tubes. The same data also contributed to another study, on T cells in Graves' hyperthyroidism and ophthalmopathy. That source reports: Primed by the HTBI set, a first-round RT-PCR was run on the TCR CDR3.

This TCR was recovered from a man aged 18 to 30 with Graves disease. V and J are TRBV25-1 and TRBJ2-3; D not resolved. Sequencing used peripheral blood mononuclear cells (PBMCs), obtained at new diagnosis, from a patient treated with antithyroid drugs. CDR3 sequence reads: CASSETSRDTQYF. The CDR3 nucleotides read TGTGCCAGCAGTGAAACGAGTAGGGATACGCAGTATTTT.